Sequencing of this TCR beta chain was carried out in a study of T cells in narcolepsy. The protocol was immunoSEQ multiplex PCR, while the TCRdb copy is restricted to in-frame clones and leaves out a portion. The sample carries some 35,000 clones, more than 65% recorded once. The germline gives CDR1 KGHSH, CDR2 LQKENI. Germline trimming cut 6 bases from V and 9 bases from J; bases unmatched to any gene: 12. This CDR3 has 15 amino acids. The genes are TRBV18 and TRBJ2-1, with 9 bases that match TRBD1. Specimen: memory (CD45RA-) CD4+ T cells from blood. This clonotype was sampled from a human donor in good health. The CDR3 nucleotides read TGTGCCAGCTCGATACAGGGGGCGCTAAGTGGTGAGCAGTTCTTC. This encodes CASSIQGALSGEQFF.